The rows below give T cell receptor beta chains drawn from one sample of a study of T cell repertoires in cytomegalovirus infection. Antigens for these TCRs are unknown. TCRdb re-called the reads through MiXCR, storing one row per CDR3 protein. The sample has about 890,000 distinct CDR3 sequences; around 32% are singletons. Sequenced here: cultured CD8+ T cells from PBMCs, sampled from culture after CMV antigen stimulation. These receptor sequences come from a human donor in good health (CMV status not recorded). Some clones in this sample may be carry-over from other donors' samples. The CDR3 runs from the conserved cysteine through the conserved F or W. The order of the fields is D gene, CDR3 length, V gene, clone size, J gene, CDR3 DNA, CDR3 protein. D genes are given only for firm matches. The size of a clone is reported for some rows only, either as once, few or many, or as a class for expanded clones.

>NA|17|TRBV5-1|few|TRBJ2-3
TGCGCCAGCAGCTATGGCCAGGGGCAGGGGCCATCAGATACGCAGTATTTT
CASSYGQGQGPSDTQYF
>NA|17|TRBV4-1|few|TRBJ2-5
TGCGCCAGCAGCCAGGCCGCATCTACAGGGTCCCAAGAGACCCAGTACTTC
CASSQAASTGSQETQYF
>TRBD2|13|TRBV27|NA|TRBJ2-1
TGTGCCAGCAGTTTATTCTGGGGGGGTGAGCAGTTCTTC
CASSLFWGGEQFF
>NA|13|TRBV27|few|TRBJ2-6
TGTGCCAGCAGCCCTCACGGGGCCAACGTCCTGACTTTC
CASSPHGANVLTF
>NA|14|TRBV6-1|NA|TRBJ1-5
TGTGCCAGCAGTGTCGGGTTAGTCGGGAGGCCCCAGCATTTT
CASSVGLVGRPQHF
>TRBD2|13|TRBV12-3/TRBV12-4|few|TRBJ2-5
TGTGCCAGCACCCCGACTAGCAGAGAGACCCAGTACTTC
CASTPTSRETQYF
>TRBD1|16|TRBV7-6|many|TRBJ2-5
TGTGCCAGCAGCTTAAGGACAGGGGGCGCGGAAGAGACCCAGTACTTC
CASSLRTGGAEETQYF
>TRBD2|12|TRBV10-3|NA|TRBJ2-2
TGTGCCAGCGGGGGGGCAGCCGGGGAGCTGTTTTTT
CASGGAAGELFF
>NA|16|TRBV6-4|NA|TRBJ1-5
TGTGCCAGCAGTGACAGTTCCTTCTATAGCAATCAGCCCCAGCATTTT
CASSDSSFYSNQPQHF
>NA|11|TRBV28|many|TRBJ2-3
TGTGCCAGCAGTTTGCAAGATACGCAGTATTTT
CASSLQDTQYF
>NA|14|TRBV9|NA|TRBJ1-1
TGTGCCAGCAGCGTAGTAATTGGGGGGACTGAAGCTTTCTTT
CASSVVIGGTEAFF
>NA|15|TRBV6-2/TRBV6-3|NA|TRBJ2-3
TGTGCCAGCAGTTACTGGGGGGGCCTCACAGATACGCAGTATTTT
CASSYWGGLTDTQYF
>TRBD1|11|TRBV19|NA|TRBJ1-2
TGTGCCACCGCCACAGGGGTCGGCTACACCTTC
CATATGVGYTF
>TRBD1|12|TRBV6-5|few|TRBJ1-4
TGTGGGGTCCGGACAGGGGGGGAAAAACTGTTTTTT
CGVRTGGEKLFF
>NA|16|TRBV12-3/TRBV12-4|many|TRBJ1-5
TGTGCCAGCAGTTACGAGGGGTGGCAGGTTGGTCAGCCCCAGCATTTT
CASSYEGWQVGQPQHF
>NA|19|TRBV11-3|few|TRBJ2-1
TGTGCCAGCAGCTTAGCCCGCTCGGGAATGGATAGCTCCTACAATGAGCAGTTCTTC
CASSLARSGMDSSYNEQFF
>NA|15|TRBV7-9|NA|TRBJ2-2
TGTGCCAGCAGCTCCAGCCGAACGAACACCGGGGAGCTGTTTTTT
CASSSSRTNTGELFF
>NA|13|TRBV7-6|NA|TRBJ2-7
TGTGCCAGCAGCTTAGGGGGGGCTAAAGAGCAGTACTTC
CASSLGGAKEQYF
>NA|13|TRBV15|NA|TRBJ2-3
TGTGCCACCAGCAGGGCACGCACAGATACGCAGTATTTT
CATSRARTDTQYF
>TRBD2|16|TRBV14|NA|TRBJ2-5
TGTGCCAGCAGCCTAGGACTAGCGCACGACCAAGAGACCCAGTACTTC
CASSLGLAHDQETQYF
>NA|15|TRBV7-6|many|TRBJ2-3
TGTGCCAGCAGCTTAGAGGGGCGGTTCACAGATACGCAGTATTTT
CASSLEGRFTDTQYF
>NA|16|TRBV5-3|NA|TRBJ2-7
TGTGCCAGCAGCTTGGGTACAGGGACCCTGTACATTGAGCAGTACTTC
CASSLGTGTLYIEQYF
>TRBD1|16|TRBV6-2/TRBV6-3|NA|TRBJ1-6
TGTGCCAGCAGTTACTCGGGACAGGCAATTAATTCACCCCTCCACTTT
CASSYSGQAINSPLHF
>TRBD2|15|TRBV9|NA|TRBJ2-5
TGTGCCAGCAGCGAAAGCGGGGGCCGAGCAGAGACCCAGTACTTC
CASSESGGRAETQYF